This T cell receptor (beta chain) was profiled in a study of identical twins. TCRdb used MiXCR to reprocess the 5' RACE reads, holding one entry per CDR3 protein. Here the sample spans 1.5 million to 2 million distinct CDR3 sequences, about 32% being singletons. CDR1 and CDR2 from the germline V gene are LGHNA and YNFKEQ. This CDR3 is 15 amino acids long. The ends lost 2 bases at V and 8 bases at J; junction bases unmatched: 6. The TCR was taken from a newborn girl in good health. The sample taken for sequencing was cord blood. J is TRBJ1-2 and V is TRBV4-2; 12 bases agree with TRBD1. CDR3 in DNA: TGTGCCAGCAGCCAAACCGGGACAGGGGGCCGAGGCTACACCTTC. Protein sequence: CASSQTGTGGRGYTF.